A single sample is the source of the 23 T cell receptor beta chains below, sequenced in a study of CD4 T cells in relation to SARS-CoV-2 and coronaviruses (dated by TCRdb to about 2021). Their recognized antigens are unknown. The library was made by the immunoSEQ multiplex PCR assay. TCRdb mirrors the immuneACCESS table, restricted to in-frame sequences. Some clones are absent from its copies; in checked studies, under half trace to an unresolved V gene, and the reason for the others is unknown. Recorded for this sample are about 36,000 clones; roughly four fifths of them occurred a single time. The ten largest clones capture 6% to 8% of the sample. The sample was naive CD4+ T cells from PBMCs, cultured in vitro. According to the study, the label for this sample's cell subset or site signals: naive CD4+ T cells isolated by negative enrichment. These receptors were taken from an adult with COVID-19.

J is TRBJ1-1 and V is TRBV7-9; 8 bases line up with TRBD1. Germline V gene data show CDR1 as SEHNR and CDR2 as FQNEAQ (reference sequence). The CDR3 sequence is 15 residues long. V lost 2 bases, J lost 1 base, and 3 bases stayed unmatched. CDR3 residues: CASSLYGQGNTEAFF. The DNA for the CDR3 is TGTGCCAGCAGCTTATATGGACAGGGGAACACTGAAGCTTTCTTT. Based on the CDR3 plus reference TRBV7-9 and TRBJ1-1, the full variable domain is DTGVSQNPRHKITKRGQNVTFRCDPISEHNRLYWYRQTLGQGPEFLTYFQNEAQLEKSRLLSDRFSAERPKGSFSTLEIQRTEQGDSAMYLCASSLYGQGNTEAFFGQGTRLTVV.

This rearrangement joins TRBV19 to TRBJ2-2; 8 bases align to TRBD2. The germline V gene encodes CDR1 LNHDA and CDR2 SQIVND (reference sequence). The CDR3 extends over 17 amino acids. V lost 2 bases to trimming and J lost 7 bases; unmatched junction nucleotides: 12. CDR3 in DNA: TGTGCCAGTAGTATATCCGGGAGGGTCGAAACGGGCGGGGAGCTGTTTTTT. Its protein is CASSISGRVETGGELFF.

The CDR3 nucleotides are TGTGCCAGCTCACCACCTGACTCGGGCTGGAGTGGCTACACCTTC. Its protein is CASSPPDSGWSGYTF. The V gene is TRBV18, the J gene TRBJ1-2; unclear D gene. From germline, CDR1 is KGHSH and CDR2 LQKENI. V was pared by 0 bases and J by 7 bases, with 15 bases between. The CDR3 extends over 15 amino acids.

The chain employs TRBV6-5 and TRBJ1-1, with D tentatively TRBD1 (6 bases). This CDR3 has 13 residues. Germline V gives CDR1 MNHEY, CDR2 SVGAGI. Trimming took 6 bases from V and 0 from J, leaving 8 bases between them. CDR3 sequence (DNA): TGTGCCAGCAGCTGGACAGTGAACACTGAAGCTTTCTTT. It encodes CASSWTVNTEAFF.

V is TRBV18 and J is TRBJ1-2; 8 bases are a match to TRBD1. The ends lost 0 bases at V and 7 bases at J; junction bases unmatched: 7. Looked up from germline, CDR1 is KGHSH and CDR2 is LQKENI. The CDR3 spans 15 residues. This CDR3 reads CASSPPDRVIGGYTF. In nucleotides, the CDR3 is TGTGCCAGCTCACCACCGGACAGGGTTATCGGTGGCTACACCTTC.

The sample holds one count of this clone. The chain recombines TRBV3-1 (or the pseudogene TRBV3-2) with TRBJ1-5; unclear D gene. Trimming removed 4 bases from V and 0 bases from J, with 10 bases in between. Germline CDR1 reads LGHDT; CDR2 reads YNNKEL (reference sequence). The CDR3 spans 15 residues. The CDR3 nucleotides read TGTGCCAGCAGCCCGGTGACCGGTAGCAATCAGCCCCAGCATTTT. Its translation is CASSPVTGSNQPQHF.

The chain has TRBV5-1 and TRBJ2-3; D is ambiguous. From germline, CDR1 is SGHRS and CDR2 YFSETQ. The CDR3 covers 14 residues. The V gene lost 4 bases and the J gene lost 6 bases, with 15 bases spanning the gap. The CDR3 DNA sequence: TGCGCCAGCAGCCCTAACCGGGCGAGGGATACGCAGTATTTT. Protein: CASSPNRARDTQYF.

Here the CDR3 reads CATLESGLRTDTQYF. In DNA form, the CDR3 reads TGTGCCACCCTTGAGAGCGGACTCCGCACAGATACGCAGTATTTT. This sequence joins TRBV28 and TRBJ2-3; D possibly corresponds to TRBD2 (5 bases). Germline loops: CDR1 MDHEN, CDR2 SYDVKM. V shed 10 bases and J shed 1 base, with 18 bases lying between them. The CDR3 spans 15 residues.

This clone was observed a few times. The chain carries TRBV11-2 and TRBJ2-7; 8 bases are shared with TRBD2. CDR3 length equals 15 residues. J gave up 6 bases and V 5 bases, and 12 bases lay outside the gene matches. Germline CDR1 and CDR2: SGHAT and FQNNGV. The DNA of the CDR3 is TGTGCCAGCAGCCAAGAGGGACTAGGAGGTTCCGAGCAGTACTTC. It specifies CASSQEGLGGSEQYF.

The chain carries TRBV9 and TRBJ1-3; D is possibly TRBD1 (5 bases). With 3 bases removed from V and 0 bases from J, the gap between germline ends came to 10 bases. The germline CDR1 and CDR2 sequences are SGDLS and YYNGEE. The CDR3 covers 15 residues. The CDR3 here is CASSAGSPSGNTIYF. The DNA for the CDR3 is TGTGCCAGCAGCGCAGGGAGTCCCTCTGGAAACACCATATATTTT.

The V call is TRBV5-5, the J call TRBJ2-1; D unclear. Trimming left V 6 bases short and J 6 bases short, with 7 bases between. Germline CDR1 reads SGHKS; CDR2 reads YYEKEE (reference sequence). The CDR3 spans 11 residues. For the CDR3, the DNA is TGTGCCAGCAACTGGGGCAATGAGCAGTTCTTC. Translation: CASNWGNEQFF.

The rearrangement uses TRBV14 and TRBJ2-3; the D is unclear. Trimming shortened V by 1 base and J by 0 bases, and 11 bases separated the two germline ends. The CDR3 loop spans 16 amino acids. Germline V lookup: CDR1 SGHDN, CDR2 FVKESK. The CDR3 is CASSQVGIRSTDTQYF. CDR3 sequence (DNA): TGTGCCAGCAGCCAAGTTGGAATTCGGAGCACAGATACGCAGTATTTT.

V is TRBV6-1 and J is TRBJ2-7; D uncertain. The V end lost 1 base, the J end lost 3 bases, and 13 bases lay between the germline ends. From germline, CDR1 is MNHNS and CDR2 SASEGT. CDR3 length: 15 amino acids. DNA for the CDR3: TGTGCCAGCAGTGAAGGGCCTTCGAGAGTCTACGAGCAGTACTTC. Translation gives CASSEGPSRVYEQYF.

The chain recombines TRBV28 with TRBJ1-4; D uncertain. The ends were cut back, 8 bases at V and 8 bases at J, with 18 bases in the middle. The CDR3 sequence is 14 residues long. Germline CDR1 and CDR2: MDHEN and SYDVKM. The DNA for the CDR3 is TGTGCCAGCGGATCGCGAATGCAAGGGGAAAAACTGTTTTTT. Amino acids: CASGSRMQGEKLFF.

The chain has TRBV11-2 and TRBJ2-1; perhaps TRBD1 as D (5 bases). This CDR3 comprises 15 residues. Germline V CDR1 and CDR2: SGHAT, FQNNGV. Trimming stripped 3 bases from V and 0 bases from J, with 9 bases between. The CDR3 nucleotides read TGTGCCAGCAGCTTGGACATAAGCTCCTACAATGAGCAGTTCTTC. It encodes CASSLDISSYNEQFF. Together with reference TRBV11-2 and TRBJ2-1, the CDR3 gives the full variable domain: EAGVAQSPRYKIIEKRQSVAFWCNPISGHATLYWYQQILGQGPKLLIQFQNNGVVDDSQLPKDRFSAERLKGVDSTLKIQPAKLEDSAVYLCASSLDISSYNEQFFGPGTRLTVL.

The chain joins TRBV30 to TRBJ2-1; 9 bases agree with TRBD1. With V trimmed by 2 bases and J by 1 base, 3 bases remained unmatched. In germline, CDR1 is GTSNPN, CDR2 SVGIG (reference sequence). This CDR3 comprises 15 residues. The CDR3 reads CAWSSGQGSYNEQFF. The CDR3 DNA sequence: TGTGCCTGGAGTTCGGGACAGGGATCCTACAATGAGCAGTTCTTC. The complete variable domain, with remaining parts taken from reference TRBV30 and TRBJ2-1, reads SQTIHQWPATLVQPVGSPLSLECTVEGTSNPNLYWYRQAAGRGLQLLFYSVGIGQISSEVPQNLSASRPQDRQFILSSKKLLLSDSGFYLCAWSSGQGSYNEQFFGPGTRLTVL.

The V call is TRBV7-7, the J call TRBJ2-1; 13 bases map to TRBD2. V trimming: 5 bases; J trimming: 2 bases; junction bases outside the gene matches: 6. This CDR3 comprises 17 residues. CDR1 and CDR2 from the germline V gene are SSHAT and FNYEAQ (reference sequence). The CDR3 here is CASSLELAGGPYNEQFF. The CDR3 nucleotides read TGTGCCAGCAGCCTCGAACTAGCGGGAGGGCCCTACAATGAGCAGTTCTTC.

The chain has TRBV7-2 and TRBJ2-1; 10 nucleotides line up with TRBD2. Per germline, CDR1 SGHTA and CDR2 FQGNSA. The J segment lost 15 bases and the V segment lost 1 base, leaving 6 bases of the junction unmatched. The CDR3 loop spans 13 amino acids. The CDR3 nucleotides read TGTGCCAGCAGCTTAGTATTAGCGGGAGGTCCGTTCTTC. Protein: CASSLVLAGGPFF.

This clone has only a few counts. J is TRBJ2-2 and V is TRBV27; 7 bases agree with TRBD1. The CDR3 consists of 13 residues. The J segment lost 7 bases and the V segment lost 6 bases, leaving 5 bases of the junction unmatched. Germline V gene sequence: CDR1 MNHEY, CDR2 SMNVEV (reference sequence). CDR3 nucleotide sequence: TGTGCCAGCAGAACAGGGGAGAGCGGGGAGCTGTTTTTT. Protein sequence: CASRTGESGELFF.

V and J are TRBV6-5 and TRBJ2-5; D perhaps matches TRBD2 (6 bases). Germline V lookup: CDR1 MNHEY, CDR2 SVGAGI. The CDR3 is 16 residues long. The V end lost 0 bases, the J end lost 6 bases, and 17 bases lay between the germline ends. CDR3 nucleotide sequence: TGTGCCAGCAGTTACTCGTGGAAGGCCGCGGGGAAGACCCAGTACTTC. Translated: CASSYSWKAAGKTQYF.

The rearrangement links TRBV3-1 (or the pseudogene TRBV3-2) to TRBJ2-5; D not resolved. V lost 1 base and J lost 1, with 13 bases in between. CDR1 is LGHDT and CDR2 is YNNKEL in the germline V gene (reference sequence). This CDR3 contains 16 residues. CDR3 in DNA: TGTGCCAGCAGCCAAGCCGCAAACCTCCGCCAAGAGACCCAGTACTTC. It translates to CASSQAANLRQETQYF.

V usage is TRBV24-1 and J usage is TRBJ2-1, with 11 bases aligning to TRBD2. The trim removed 2 bases at V and 12 bases at J, leaving 14 bases unmatched. Germline lookup yields CDR1 KGHDR and CDR2 SFDVKD. This CDR3 has 17 amino acids. The CDR3 here is CATSDSPVAGGPGVQFF. In nucleotides, the CDR3 is TGTGCCACCAGTGATTCCCCAGTAGCGGGAGGGCCCGGGGTGCAGTTCTTC.

The rearrangement links TRBV15 to TRBJ2-1; 12 bases map to TRBD2. Germline trimming cut 8 bases from V and 6 bases from J; bases unmatched to any gene: 11. Per the germline V gene, CDR1 is LNHNV and CDR2 is YYDKDF (reference sequence). The CDR3 sequence is 16 residues long. The CDR3 loop is CATGRRTSGTLNEQFF. The CDR3 DNA follows: TGTGCCACCGGGCGGCGGACTAGCGGGACACTCAATGAGCAGTTCTTC.